These 27 T cell receptor beta chains were all obtained from the same sample, sequenced in a study of blood T cell repertoires in COVID-19. This table comes from immunoSEQ multiplex PCR, and its TCRdb copy is limited to in-frame clones, with some not included. The sample holds some 210,000 clones; roughly 87% are singletons and the top ten take about 9.3%. The source material was PBMCs or T cells enriched from blood (not recorded which). The receptors stem from a man between 18 and 29 years old with acute COVID-19.

The chain recombines TRBV4-3 with TRBJ1-2; TRBD1 matches at 8 bases. The CDR3 totals 16 residues. The trim removed 3 bases at V and 7 bases at J, leaving 13 bases unmatched. Germline assignment: CDR1 LGHNA and CDR2 YSLEER. This chain's CDR3 is CASSQGYRDRGFGYTF. As DNA, the CDR3 is TGCGCCAGCAGCCAGGGCTATAGAGACAGGGGTTTTGGCTACACCTTC.

The chain recombines TRBV24-1 with TRBJ2-7, with D maybe TRBD1 (6 bases). V lost 7 bases, J lost 0 bases, and 9 bases lay in between. The length of the CDR3 is 13 residues. The V gene's germline CDR1 is KGHDR and CDR2 SFDVKD. In nucleotides, the CDR3 is TGTGCCACCAGGCAGGGGCCCTCCTACGAGCAGTACTTC. This encodes CATRQGPSYEQYF.

This clone was picked up a small number of times. The gene calls are TRBV28 and TRBJ1-1, with a weak D call TRBD1 (6 bases). Trimming pared 5 bases from V and 5 bases from J, leaving 18 bases between. The CDR3 extends over 15 amino acids. From germline, CDR1 is MDHEN and CDR2 SYDVKM. CDR3 loop: CASSPTGGWGTEAFF. CDR3 bases: TGTGCCAGCAGTCCCACGGGGGGCTGGGGGACTGAAGCTTTCTTT.

The chain links TRBV28 to TRBJ2-5; 12 nucleotides agree with TRBD2. Germline V lookup: CDR1 MDHEN, CDR2 SYDVKM. This CDR3 spans 16 amino acids. V shed 4 bases and J 5 bases; nucleotides not matched to a gene: 8. The CDR3 here is CASSSPSGRASETQYF. The CDR3 coding sequence is TGTGCCAGCAGTTCCCCTAGCGGGAGGGCCTCTGAGACCCAGTACTTC.

The chain recombines TRBV7-9 with TRBJ1-2; D is undetermined. Germline V CDR1 and CDR2: SEHNR, FQNEAQ (reference sequence). Trimming pared 6 bases from V and 5 bases from J, leaving 13 bases between. This CDR3 is 13 amino acids long. In DNA form, the CDR3 reads TGTGCCAGCAGTTCTTCCTCAACATATGGCTACACCTTC. Protein: CASSSSSTYGYTF.

V is TRBV28 and J is TRBJ1-2; maybe TRBD1 (5 bases). The CDR3 is made up of 13 amino acids. Germline V CDR1 and CDR2: MDHEN, SYDVKM. Trimming left V 7 bases short and J 2 bases short, with 11 bases between. CDR3 DNA: TGTGCCAGCAATCCGTCAGGGAACTATGGCTACACCTTC. This translates into CASNPSGNYGYTF.

This clone was observed a single time. The CDR3 region has the DNA TGTGCCAGCAGCCTGGACAACTCTGGAAACACCATATATTTT. As protein: CASSLDNSGNTIYF. The chain recombines TRBV7-9 with TRBJ1-3, with TRBD1 as a possible D gene (5 bases). Trimming stripped 5 bases from V and 0 bases from J, with 8 bases between. Per the germline V gene, CDR1 is SEHNR and CDR2 is FQNEAQ (reference sequence). This CDR3 has 14 amino acids.

This chain links TRBV9 with TRBJ2-3; maybe TRBD2 (6 bases). V lost 1 base to trimming and J lost 6 bases, with 15 bases between them. Germline V gene data show CDR1 as SGDLS and CDR2 as YYNGEE. This CDR3 is 15 amino acids long. Here the CDR3 reads CASSVRTGEDDTQYF. For the CDR3, the DNA is TGTGCCAGCAGCGTACGAACGGGAGAAGATGATACGCAGTATTTT.

This chain links TRBV5-1 with TRBJ2-7; a possible D gene is TRBD1 (5 bases). Per germline, CDR1 SGHRS and CDR2 YFSETQ. With 1 base removed from V and 6 bases from J, the gap between germline ends came to 11 bases. The CDR3 is 13 amino acids. CDR3 bases: TGCGCCAGCAGCTTGCTGCAGGGTAGCGAGCAGTACTTC. Encoded protein: CASSLLQGSEQYF.

This rearrangement joins TRBV28 to TRBJ1-2; 7 nucleotides align to TRBD1. The CDR3 covers 14 residues. V was clipped by 9 bases and J by 8 bases; unmatched bases: 15. CDR1 is MDHEN and CDR2 is SYDVKM in the germline V gene. The CDR3: CASPGLQTGAGYTF. CDR3 DNA sequence: TGTGCCAGTCCGGGCCTTCAAACAGGGGCCGGCTACACCTTC.

CDR3 protein: CASSLTGQTYEQYF. In DNA form, the CDR3 reads TGTGCCAGCAGTTTAACGGGACAAACCTACGAGCAGTACTTC. The rearrangement uses TRBV27 and TRBJ2-7; possible D gene TRBD1, 6 bases. The CDR3 totals 14 residues. From germline, CDR1 is MNHEY and CDR2 SMNVEV (reference sequence). Trimming cost V 2 bases and J 2 bases, with 10 bases left between them.

The DNA of the CDR3 is TGTGCCAGCAGTTTTGGGGGCGCCTCTGGAAACACCATATATTTT. It translates to CASSFGGASGNTIYF. The chain uses TRBV28 and TRBJ1-3, with a tentative D call TRBD1 (6 bases). The CDR3 has 15 residues. Looked up from germline, CDR1 is MDHEN and CDR2 is SYDVKM. The V end was cut by 3 bases, the J end by 0 bases, with 9 bases between. The full variable domain, with the rest looked up from reference TRBV28 and TRBJ1-3, is DVKVTQSSRYLVKRTGEKVFLECVQDMDHENMFWYRQDPGLGLRLIYFSYDVKMKEKGDIPEGYSVSREKKERFSLILESASTNQTSMYLCASSFGGASGNTIYFGEGSWLTVV.

This clone was observed a single time. This chain uses TRBV6-1 with TRBJ1-5, with D unresolved. Germline CDR1 MNHNS, CDR2 SASEGT. The CDR3 consists of 16 residues. V was pared by 3 bases and J by 1 base, with 13 bases between. The CDR3 is CASSEFGVYSNQPQHF. In nucleotides, the CDR3 is TGTGCCAGCAGTGAGTTCGGTGTTTACAGCAATCAGCCCCAGCATTTT.

This clone was found a few times. The rearrangement links TRBV9 to TRBJ1-2; no clear D. CDR3 length: 15 amino acids. CDR1 and CDR2 from the germline V gene are SGDLS and YYNGEE. Trimming left V 0 bases short and J 0 bases short, with 9 bases between. Here the CDR3 DNA reads TGTGCCAGCAGCGTAGGCGCGGCGCCTAACTATGGCTACACCTTC. This sequence encodes CASSVGAAPNYGYTF.

The chain has TRBV3-1 (or the pseudogene TRBV3-2) and TRBJ2-6; D not certain. Trimming took off 5 bases at V and 4 bases at J, with 18 bases between the two ends. Germline V gene data show CDR1 as LGHDT and CDR2 as YNNKEL (reference sequence). The CDR3 is 17 amino acids. The CDR3 region is CASSRAGSQRGANVLTF. Written as DNA, the CDR3 is TGTGCCAGCAGCAGAGCCGGGTCCCAGAGGGGGGCCAACGTCCTGACTTTC.

The V and J genes are TRBV19 and TRBJ1-5; D is unresolved. Trimming cost V 7 bases and J 4 bases, with 14 bases left between them. CDR3 length: 14 amino acids. Germline-derived CDR1 and CDR2 are LNHDA and SQIVND (reference sequence). This chain's CDR3 is CASTKREPNQPQHF. CDR3 nucleotides: TGTGCCAGTACTAAAAGGGAGCCAAATCAGCCCCAGCATTTT.

This chain links TRBV9 with TRBJ2-7; 7 bases are shared with TRBD2. The CDR3 spans 14 residues. In germline, CDR1 is SGDLS, CDR2 YYNGEE. Trimming took 2 bases from V and 6 from J; bases not matched to a gene: 8. CDR3 sequence (DNA): TGTGCCAGCAGCGTTGGGAGCGGGGCCCTCGAGCAGTACTTC. It is translated as CASSVGSGALEQYF.

The rearrangement joins TRBV28 to TRBJ1-1, with D maybe TRBD1 (5 bases). Germline V gene sequence: CDR1 MDHEN, CDR2 SYDVKM. Trimming left V 4 bases short and J 4 bases short, with 13 bases between. This CDR3 is 14 amino acids long. In nucleotides, the CDR3 is TGTGCCAGCAGTTCACCCCAGGGATTCACTGAAGCTTTCTTT. Translating gives CASSSPQGFTEAFF. Combining the CDR3 with reference TRBV28 and TRBJ1-1 gives the whole variable domain DVKVTQSSRYLVKRTGEKVFLECVQDMDHENMFWYRQDPGLGLRLIYFSYDVKMKEKGDIPEGYSVSREKKERFSLILESASTNQTSMYLCASSSPQGFTEAFFGQGTRLTVV.

The J gene is TRBJ1-6, the V gene TRBV28; 7 bases are a match to TRBD1. The CDR3 spans 15 residues. The V gene's germline CDR1 is MDHEN and CDR2 SYDVKM. Trimming removed 7 bases from V and 16 bases from J; junction bases left unmatched: 19. CDR3 bases: TGTGCCAGCAACCTACTACAGGGGAATGTTGAGGGACTCCACTTT. It is translated as CASNLLQGNVEGLHF.

The V gene is TRBV6-5, the J gene TRBJ1-2; D possibly corresponds to TRBD1 (6 bases). This CDR3 is built from 15 residues. Germline CDR1 reads MNHEY; CDR2 reads SVGAGI. V was shortened by 0 bases and J by 0 bases, with 8 bases between the two germline ends. The CDR3 loop is CASSYSGGSNYGYTF. The CDR3, as DNA: TGTGCCAGCAGTTACTCAGGGGGATCTAACTATGGCTACACCTTC.

The V gene is TRBV6-5, the J gene TRBJ2-7, with TRBD2 identical over 7 bases. The CDR3 extends over 15 amino acids. The germline gives CDR1 MNHEY, CDR2 SVGAGI. The trim removed 0 bases at V and 6 bases at J, leaving 8 bases unmatched. The CDR3 region is CASSYSIAGDREQYF. The CDR3 DNA sequence: TGTGCCAGCAGTTACTCGATTGCGGGAGATCGCGAGCAGTACTTC.

The chain couples TRBV9 to TRBJ1-4; D possibly corresponds to TRBD1 (5 bases). Germline CDR1 is SGDLS and CDR2 is YYNGEE. The ends were cut back, 7 bases at V and 2 bases at J, with 9 bases in the middle. The CDR3 is 13 amino acids. Written as DNA, the CDR3 is TGTGCCAGCCGGGGGGTGACTAATGAAAAACTGTTTTTT. It encodes CASRGVTNEKLFF.

V gene TRBV7-9 combines with J gene TRBJ2-1; 10 bases agree with TRBD1. The germline V gene encodes CDR1 SEHNR and CDR2 FQNEAQ (reference sequence). With V trimmed by 4 bases and J by 6 bases, 12 bases remained unmatched. The CDR3 covers 17 residues. The chain's CDR3 is CASSSKADRGQGNEQFF. CDR3 in DNA: TGTGCCAGCAGCTCGAAAGCCGACAGGGGGCAAGGCAATGAGCAGTTCTTC.

V usage is TRBV4-1 and J usage is TRBJ1-4; 7 bases are a match to TRBD1. The CDR3 has 16 amino acids. CDR1 and CDR2 from the germline V gene are MGHRA and YSYEKL. J gave up 4 bases and V 3 bases, and 8 bases lay outside the gene matches. DNA of the CDR3: TGCGCCAGCAGCCAGCTCGGGACAGTCTTTAATGAAAAACTGTTTTTT. Its protein product is CASSQLGTVFNEKLFF.

This clone occurred once. The chain couples TRBV6-5 to TRBJ2-7; TRBD2 matches at 8 bases. Looked up from germline, CDR1 is MNHEY and CDR2 is SVGAGI. The V and J ends lost 6 bases and 2 bases, in that order; junction bases with no gene match: 6. The CDR3 extends over 14 amino acids. Here the CDR3 DNA reads TGTGCCAGCAGCCCAACCGGGGGGGCCTACGAGCAGTACTTC. It codes for CASSPTGGAYEQYF.

The J gene is TRBJ1-5, the V gene TRBV28; D is possibly TRBD1 (5 bases). Germline CDR1 and CDR2: MDHEN and SYDVKM. CDR3 length equals 15 residues. V dropped 1 base and J dropped 6 bases, with 13 bases sitting between them. The CDR3 nucleotides are TGTGCCAGCAGTTTATCATCGCGGGGGAGTCAGCCCCAGCATTTT. Its translation is CASSLSSRGSQPQHF.

V and J are TRBV30 and TRBJ2-2; a possible D gene is TRBD2 (6 bases). The CDR3 has 14 amino acids. Trimming pared 3 bases from V and 3 bases from J, leaving 11 bases between. The V gene's germline CDR1 is GTSNPN and CDR2 SVGIG (reference sequence). In nucleotides, the CDR3 is TGTGCCTGGAGGTCGGGACTCCACACCGGGGAGCTGTTTTTT. Its translation: CAWRSGLHTGELFF.